Presented here are 4 T cell receptor beta chains from one specimen sequenced in a study of T-cell reconstitution after alpha-beta-depleted transplantation in children (TCRdb year 2016). The method was PCR. Sequencer: Illumina HiSeq 2500. To normalize quantification of the TCRbeta repertoire, the TCR libraries were built with molecular barcoding that relied on unique molecular identifiers. TCRdb trimmed public reads at Q25 via fastp, called clones via MiXCR and kept in-frame beta chains. Entries that share a CDR3 protein sequence are merged under the most common genes and DNA. The sample table contains about 400,000 distinct CDR3 sequences; only one count was recorded for more than 10% of them. Roughly 4.5% of the sample belongs to the ten largest clones. The sequenced sample was PBMCs, obtained from the stem cell graft. Receptors were obtained from a human donor who donated a stem cell graft to a child with Fanconi anemia.

This clonotype was seen only a few times. The chain is built from TRBV2 and TRBJ2-2; 8 positions match TRBD1. Germline assignment: CDR1 SNHLY and CDR2 FYNNEI. This CDR3 has 14 residues. J was trimmed by 6 bases and V by 5 bases; bases with no gene match: 5. CDR3 coding DNA: TGTGCCAGCAGTCAGGGGGCGGTAGCCGGGGAGCTGTTTTTT. It is translated as CASSQGAVAGELFF.

The sample holds a few counts of this clonotype. V gene TRBV6-1 combines with J gene TRBJ2-7; D not resolved. Between the trimmed V and J ends, which lost 2 bases and 4 bases, there was a span of 12 bases. The CDR3 is 14 residues long. Germline-derived CDR1 and CDR2 are MNHNS and SASEGT. The CDR3, as DNA: TGTGCCAGCAGTGAACGAACAGCCGCGTACGAGCAGTACGTC. This gives the protein CASSERTAAYEQYV.

This clonotype turned up a few times. The rearrangement uses TRBV9 and TRBJ2-3, with D uncertain. Trimming shortened V by 3 bases and J by 0 bases, and 8 bases separated the two germline ends. The CDR3 spans 14 residues. Germline CDR1 is SGDLS and CDR2 is YYNGEE. Here the CDR3 DNA reads TGTGCCAGCAGCGCCAAACCTAGCACAGATACGCAGTATTTT. Encoded protein: CASSAKPSTDTQYF.

This clonotype has a handful of counts. The chain joins TRBV29-1 to TRBJ2-1; unclear D gene. Per the germline V gene, CDR1 is SQVTM and CDR2 is ANQGSEA. The V end lost 7 bases, the J end lost 3 bases, and 10 bases lay between the germline ends. CDR3 length equals 12 residues. In DNA, the CDR3 is TGCAGCGCGGCTGCCAGCTACAATGAGCAGTTCTTC. Residues: CSAAASYNEQFF.